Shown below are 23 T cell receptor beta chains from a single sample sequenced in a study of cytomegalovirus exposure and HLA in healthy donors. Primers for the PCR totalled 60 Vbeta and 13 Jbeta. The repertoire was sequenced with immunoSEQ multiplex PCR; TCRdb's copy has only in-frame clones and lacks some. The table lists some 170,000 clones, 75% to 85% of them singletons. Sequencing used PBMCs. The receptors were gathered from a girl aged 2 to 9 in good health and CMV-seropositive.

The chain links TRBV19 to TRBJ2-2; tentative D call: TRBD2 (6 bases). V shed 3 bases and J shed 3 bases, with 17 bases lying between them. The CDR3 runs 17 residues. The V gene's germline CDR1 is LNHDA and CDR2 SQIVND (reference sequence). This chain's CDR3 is CASSIGSSGEDTGELFF. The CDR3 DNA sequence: TGTGCCAGTAGTATTGGGAGTAGCGGAGAGGACACCGGGGAGCTGTTTTTT. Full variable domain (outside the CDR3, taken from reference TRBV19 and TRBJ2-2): DGGITQSPKYLFRKEGQNVTLSCEQNLNHDAMYWYRQDPGQGLRLIYYSQIVNDFQKGDIAEGYSVSREKKESFPLTVTSAQKNPTAFYLCASSIGSSGEDTGELFFGEGSRLTVL.

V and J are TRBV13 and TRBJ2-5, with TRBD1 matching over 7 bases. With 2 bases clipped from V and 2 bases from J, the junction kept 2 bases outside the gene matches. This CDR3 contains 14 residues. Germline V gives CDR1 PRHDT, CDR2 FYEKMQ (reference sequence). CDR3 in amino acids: CASSLKTGQETQYF. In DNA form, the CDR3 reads TGTGCCAGCAGCTTAAAGACAGGGCAAGAGACCCAGTACTTC.

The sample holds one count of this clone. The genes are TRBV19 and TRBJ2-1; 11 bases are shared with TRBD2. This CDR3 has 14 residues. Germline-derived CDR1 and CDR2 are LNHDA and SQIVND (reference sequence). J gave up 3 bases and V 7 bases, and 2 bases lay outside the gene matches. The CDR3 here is CASKGLADYNEQFF. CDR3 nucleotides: TGTGCCAGTAAGGGACTAGCGGACTACAATGAGCAGTTCTTC.

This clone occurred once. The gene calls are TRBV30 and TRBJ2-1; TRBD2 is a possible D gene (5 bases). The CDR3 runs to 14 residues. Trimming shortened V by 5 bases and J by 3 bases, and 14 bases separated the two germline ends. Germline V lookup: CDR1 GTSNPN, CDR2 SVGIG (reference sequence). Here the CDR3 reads CAWSWAGIYNEQFF. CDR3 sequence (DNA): TGTGCCTGGTCATGGGCGGGTATCTACAATGAGCAGTTCTTC.

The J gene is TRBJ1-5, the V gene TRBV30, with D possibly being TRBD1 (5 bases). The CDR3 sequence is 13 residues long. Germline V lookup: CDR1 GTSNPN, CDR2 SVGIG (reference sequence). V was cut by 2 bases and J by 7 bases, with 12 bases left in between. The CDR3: CAWSRYGGQPQHF. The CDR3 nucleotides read TGTGCCTGGAGTCGATACGGGGGGCAGCCCCAGCATTTT.

CDR3 in DNA: TGTGCCTGGAGTGTACGGTACGAGCAGTACTTC. The encoded protein is CAWSVRYEQYF. This chain uses TRBV30 with TRBJ2-7; D gene unclear. The CDR3 consists of 11 residues. Germline CDR1 reads GTSNPN; CDR2 reads SVGIG (reference sequence). V lost 0 bases to trimming and J lost 4 bases, with 4 bases between them.

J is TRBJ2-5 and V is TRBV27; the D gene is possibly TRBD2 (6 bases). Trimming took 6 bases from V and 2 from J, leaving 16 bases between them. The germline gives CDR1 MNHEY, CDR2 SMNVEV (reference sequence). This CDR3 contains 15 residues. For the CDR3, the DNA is TGTGCCAGCAGGGTTCAGGCTAGCGTACAAGAGACCCAGTACTTC. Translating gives CASRVQASVQETQYF.

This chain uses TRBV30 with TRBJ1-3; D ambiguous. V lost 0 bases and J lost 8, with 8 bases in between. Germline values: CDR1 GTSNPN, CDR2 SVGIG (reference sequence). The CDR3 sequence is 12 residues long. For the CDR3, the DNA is TGTGCCTGGAGTGTAGCGGCCTACACCATATATTTT. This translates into CAWSVAAYTIYF. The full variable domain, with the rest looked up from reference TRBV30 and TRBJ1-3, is SQTIHQWPATLVQPVGSPLSLECTVEGTSNPNLYWYRQAAGRGLQLLFYSVGIGQISSEVPQNLSASRPQDRQFILSSKKLLLSDSGFYLCAWSVAAYTIYFGEGSWLTVV.

CDR3 in amino acids: CASSLGGASYEQYF. CDR3 nucleotides: TGTGCCAGCAGTTTAGGAGGGGCCTCCTACGAGCAGTACTTC. The rearrangement uses TRBV28 and TRBJ2-7; perhaps TRBD2 as D (6 bases). The CDR3 contains 14 residues. V dropped 2 bases and J dropped 0 bases, with 8 bases sitting between them. The germline V gene encodes CDR1 MDHEN and CDR2 SYDVKM.

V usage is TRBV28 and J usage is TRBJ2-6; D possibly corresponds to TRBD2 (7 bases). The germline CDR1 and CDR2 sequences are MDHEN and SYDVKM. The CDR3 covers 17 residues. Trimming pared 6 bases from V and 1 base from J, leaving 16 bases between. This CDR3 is CASRWGGAPSGANVLTF. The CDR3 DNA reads TGTGCCAGCAGATGGGGGGGGGCCCCTTCTGGGGCCAACGTCCTGACTTTC.

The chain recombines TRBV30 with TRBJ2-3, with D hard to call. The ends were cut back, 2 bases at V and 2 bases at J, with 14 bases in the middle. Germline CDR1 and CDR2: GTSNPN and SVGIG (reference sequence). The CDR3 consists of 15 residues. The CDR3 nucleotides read TGTGCCTGGAGTATAAGACTTAGCCCCACAGATACGCAGTATTTT. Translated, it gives CAWSIRLSPTDTQYF.

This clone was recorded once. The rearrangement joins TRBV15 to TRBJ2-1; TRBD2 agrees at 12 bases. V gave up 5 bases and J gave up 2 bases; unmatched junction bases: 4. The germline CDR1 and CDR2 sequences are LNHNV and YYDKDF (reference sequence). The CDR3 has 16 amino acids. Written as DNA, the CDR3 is TGTGCCACCAGCTCGTGGACTAGCGGGGCCTACAATGAGCAGTTCTTC. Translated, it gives CATSSWTSGAYNEQFF.

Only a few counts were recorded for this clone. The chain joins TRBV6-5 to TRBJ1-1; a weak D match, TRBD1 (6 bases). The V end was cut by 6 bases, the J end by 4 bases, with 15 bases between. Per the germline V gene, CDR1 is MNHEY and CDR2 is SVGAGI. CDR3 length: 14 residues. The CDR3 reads CASSTEGGTTEAFF. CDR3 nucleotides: TGTGCCAGCAGCACGGAGGGGGGGACCACTGAAGCTTTCTTT.

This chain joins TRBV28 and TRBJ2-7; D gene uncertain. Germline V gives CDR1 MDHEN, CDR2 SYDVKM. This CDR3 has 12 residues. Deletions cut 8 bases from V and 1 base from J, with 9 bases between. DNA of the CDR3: TGTGCCAGCCTCACACCGTCCTACGAGCAGTACTTC. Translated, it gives CASLTPSYEQYF.

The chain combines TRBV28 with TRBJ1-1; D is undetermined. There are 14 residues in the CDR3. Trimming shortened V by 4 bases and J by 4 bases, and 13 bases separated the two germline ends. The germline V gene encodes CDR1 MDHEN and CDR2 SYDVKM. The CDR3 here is CASSSRPSRTEAFF. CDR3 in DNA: TGTGCCAGCAGTTCGCGCCCATCGCGCACTGAAGCTTTCTTT.

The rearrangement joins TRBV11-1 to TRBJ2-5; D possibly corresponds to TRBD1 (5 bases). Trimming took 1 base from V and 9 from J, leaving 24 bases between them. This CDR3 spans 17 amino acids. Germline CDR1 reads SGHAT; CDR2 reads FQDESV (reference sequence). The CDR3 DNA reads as TGTGCCAGCAGCTTAGTACGAGTGCGTCAGGCTCAAGGGGCCCAGTACTTC. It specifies CASSLVRVRQAQGAQYF.

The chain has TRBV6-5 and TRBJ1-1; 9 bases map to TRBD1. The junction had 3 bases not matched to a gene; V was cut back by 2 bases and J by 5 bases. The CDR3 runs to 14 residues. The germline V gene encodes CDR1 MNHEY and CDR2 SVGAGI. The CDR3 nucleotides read TGTGCCAGCAGTTACGGGACAGGGAGTACTGAAGCTTTCTTT. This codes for CASSYGTGSTEAFF.

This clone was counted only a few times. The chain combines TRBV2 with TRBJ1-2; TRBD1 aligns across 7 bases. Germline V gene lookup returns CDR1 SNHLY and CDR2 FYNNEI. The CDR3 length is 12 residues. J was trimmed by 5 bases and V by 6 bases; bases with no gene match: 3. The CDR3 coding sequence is TGTGCCAGCAGAACAGGGGAGTATGGCTACACCTTC. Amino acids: CASRTGEYGYTF.

The CDR3 sequence: CASSGTGISYEQYF. CDR3 DNA: TGTGCCAGCAGCGGGACAGGGATTTCCTACGAGCAGTACTTC. This chain uses TRBV7-9 with TRBJ2-7; 9 nucleotides line up with TRBD1. The CDR3 spans 14 residues. V gave up 5 bases and J gave up 1 base; unmatched junction bases: 3. The V gene's germline CDR1 is SEHNR and CDR2 FQNEAQ (reference sequence).

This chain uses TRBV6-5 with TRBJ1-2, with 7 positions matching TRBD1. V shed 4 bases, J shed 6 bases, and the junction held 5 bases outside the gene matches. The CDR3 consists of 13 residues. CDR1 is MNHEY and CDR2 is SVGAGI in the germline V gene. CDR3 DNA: TGTGCCAGCAGTTCCCAGGGGGTAGATGGCTACACCTTC. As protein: CASSSQGVDGYTF.

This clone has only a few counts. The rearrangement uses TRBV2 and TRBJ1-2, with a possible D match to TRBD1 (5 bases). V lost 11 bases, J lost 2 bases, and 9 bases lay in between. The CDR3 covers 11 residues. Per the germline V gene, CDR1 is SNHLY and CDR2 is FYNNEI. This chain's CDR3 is CAEKGNYGYTF. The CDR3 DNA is TGTGCCGAAAAGGGGAACTATGGCTACACCTTC.

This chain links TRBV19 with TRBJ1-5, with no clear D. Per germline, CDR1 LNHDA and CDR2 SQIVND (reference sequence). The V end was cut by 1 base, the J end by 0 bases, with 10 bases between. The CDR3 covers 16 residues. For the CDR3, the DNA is TGTGCCAGTAGTATAGCCGGGTTTTATAGCAATCAGCCCCAGCATTTT. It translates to CASSIAGFYSNQPQHF. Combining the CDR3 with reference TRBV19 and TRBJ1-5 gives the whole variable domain DGGITQSPKYLFRKEGQNVTLSCEQNLNHDAMYWYRQDPGQGLRLIYYSQIVNDFQKGDIAEGYSVSREKKESFPLTVTSAQKNPTAFYLCASSIAGFYSNQPQHFGDGTRLSIL.

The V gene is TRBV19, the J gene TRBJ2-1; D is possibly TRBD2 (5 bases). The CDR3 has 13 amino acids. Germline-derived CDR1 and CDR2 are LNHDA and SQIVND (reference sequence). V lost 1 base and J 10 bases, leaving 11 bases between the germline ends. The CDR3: CASSIVPTGEQFF. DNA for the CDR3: TGTGCCAGTAGTATAGTTCCCACGGGAGAGCAGTTCTTC. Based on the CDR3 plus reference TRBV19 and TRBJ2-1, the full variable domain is DGGITQSPKYLFRKEGQNVTLSCEQNLNHDAMYWYRQDPGQGLRLIYYSQIVNDFQKGDIAEGYSVSREKKESFPLTVTSAQKNPTAFYLCASSIVPTGEQFFGPGTRLTVL.